This T cell receptor (beta chain) was profiled in a study of blood T cell repertoires in COVID-19. On this clone itself: Other DNA sequences within the sample encode an identical CDR3.

Looked up from germline, CDR1 is SGHTA and CDR2 is FQGTGA. V lost 3 bases and J lost 5, with 13 bases in between. The CDR3 contains 14 residues. Only in-frame clones appear in the TCRdb table, and some are missing; sequencing was by immunoSEQ multiplex PCR. The data show hundreds of thousands of clones, approximately 85% seen once. The TCR sequence derives from a human donor in a cohort sampled during active COVID-19. The material sequenced was peripheral blood. This rearrangement joins TRBV7-3 to TRBJ1-1, with D uncertain. The CDR3 sequence is CASSLGGFGTEAFF. Written as DNA, the CDR3 is TGTGCCAGCAGCTTGGGTGGTTTCGGGACTGAAGCTTTCTTT. Filled out from reference TRBV7-3 and TRBJ1-1, the complete variable domain reads GAGVSQTPSNKVTEKGKYVELRCDPISGHTALYWYRQSLGQGPEFLIYFQGTGAADDSGLPNDRFFAVRPEGSVSTLKIQRTERGDSAVYLCASSLGGFGTEAFFGQGTRLTVV.